These 21 T cell receptor beta chains came from one sample sequenced in a study of blood T cell repertoires in COVID-19. Repertoires were generated with immunoSEQ multiplex PCR, while TCRdb's copy carries only in-frame clones and drops some. The table shows about 270,000 clones, with approximately 90% occurring only once. The sample was PBMCs or T cells enriched from blood (not recorded which). These receptors all come from a man between 40 and 49 years old who had been exposed to COVID-19.

This clone was counted a few times. CDR3 in DNA: TGCGCCAGCAGCTTAAACACAGGGGATAGCAATCAGCCCCAGCATTTT. It yields the protein CASSLNTGDSNQPQHF. The chain joins TRBV5-1 to TRBJ1-5, with 7 bases identical to TRBD1. The CDR3 loop spans 16 amino acids. Germline loops: CDR1 SGHRS, CDR2 YFSETQ. V gave up 2 bases and J gave up 0 bases; unmatched junction bases: 5.

V is TRBV3-1 (or the pseudogene TRBV3-2) and J is TRBJ2-7; D gene uncertain. In germline, CDR1 is LGHDT, CDR2 YNNKEL (reference sequence). The length of the CDR3 is 14 residues. V lost 3 bases to trimming and J lost 2 bases, with 11 bases between them. The CDR3 nucleotides read TGTGCCAGCAGCCACGTCAGCGCAACCTACGAGCAGTACTTC. Translated: CASSHVSATYEQYF.

The V call is TRBV7-9, the J call TRBJ1-2; the D gene is possibly TRBD1 (5 bases). This CDR3 region has 16 residues. CDR1 and CDR2 from the germline V gene are SEHNR and FQNEAQ (reference sequence). V was shortened by 5 bases and J by 5 bases, with 21 bases between the two germline ends. The CDR3 coding sequence is TGTGCCAGCAGCCCTCGAATGGCGGGACCAAGATATGGCTACACCTTC. This encodes CASSPRMAGPRYGYTF.

The chain employs TRBV7-9 and TRBJ2-5; TRBD2 aligns across 9 bases. CDR1 is SEHNR, CDR2 FQNEAQ, per germline (reference sequence). Losses at the gene ends were 1 base for V and 6 bases for J; bases not matched to a gene: 6. CDR3 size: 15 residues. CDR3 residues: CASSLDSGSGQTQYF. The CDR3 DNA follows: TGTGCCAGCAGCTTAGATAGCGGGAGCGGACAGACCCAGTACTTC.

The chain has TRBV28 and TRBJ2-1; 7 bases match TRBD2. Germline lookup yields CDR1 MDHEN and CDR2 SYDVKM. The V segment lost 6 bases and the J segment 6 bases; nucleotides outside the gene matches: 11. The CDR3 has 15 amino acids. CDR3 nucleotides: TGTGCCAGCAGGCCCGTGGGCGGGGGAATCAATGAGCAGTTCTTC. This sequence encodes CASRPVGGGINEQFF.

V usage is TRBV19 and J usage is TRBJ1-1; 8 bases fit TRBD1. The CDR3 runs 14 residues. CDR1 and CDR2 (germline): LNHDA, SQIVND (reference sequence). Germline trimming cut 7 bases from V and 4 bases from J; bases unmatched to any gene: 8. The CDR3 reads CASINQGAITEAFF. CDR3 nucleotides: TGTGCCAGTATAAACCAGGGGGCTATCACTGAAGCTTTCTTT.

The chain combines TRBV29-1 with TRBJ2-3, with a possible D match to TRBD1 (5 bases). This CDR3 contains 15 residues. The germline V gene encodes CDR1 SQVTM and CDR2 ANQGSEA. The germline V and J ends were trimmed by 1 base and 4 bases, with 15 bases remaining between them. CDR3 DNA: TGCAGCGTTGAAGGGGGCGCGCCCAGGGCAGATACGCAGTATTTT. This gives the protein CSVEGGAPRADTQYF.

This clone was detected only once. The gene calls are TRBV28 and TRBJ1-5, with 8 bases matching TRBD1. The junction had 4 bases not matched to a gene; V was cut back by 6 bases and J by 0 bases. The CDR3 is made up of 15 amino acids. Per germline, CDR1 MDHEN and CDR2 SYDVKM. CDR3 amino acids: CASRTGELSNQPQHF. In nucleotides, the CDR3 is TGTGCCAGCAGGACAGGGGAACTTAGCAATCAGCCCCAGCATTTT.

The genes are TRBV5-1 and TRBJ1-5; unclear D gene. Trimming took 5 bases from V and 7 from J, leaving 16 bases between them. Germline V gene data show CDR1 as SGHRS and CDR2 as YFSETQ. The CDR3 consists of 14 residues. CDR3 region: CASRLLQVRQPQHF. CDR3 sequence (DNA): TGCGCCAGCAGACTTCTGCAGGTAAGGCAGCCCCAGCATTTT.

This clone came up once. This chain connects TRBV5-1 to TRBJ2-7, with TRBD1 identical over 12 bases. Germline lookup yields CDR1 SGHRS and CDR2 YFSETQ. The CDR3 covers 15 residues. Germline trimming cut 4 bases from V and 2 bases from J; bases unmatched to any gene: 4. DNA for the CDR3: TGCGCCAGCAGCCCGGGACAGGGGGCGACCTACGAGCAGTACTTC. Translated: CASSPGQGATYEQYF.

This clone was detected once. The chain combines TRBV24-1 with TRBJ2-1; possibly TRBD2 for D (5 bases). The CDR3 has 12 amino acids. Per the germline V gene, CDR1 is KGHDR and CDR2 is SFDVKD. V lost 9 bases and J lost 6, with 11 bases in between. The CDR3 sequence is CATQAGINEQFF. CDR3 nucleotide sequence: TGTGCCACCCAGGCCGGGATCAATGAGCAGTTCTTC.

The chain employs TRBV5-6 and TRBJ1-1, with D uncertain. CDR3 length equals 11 residues. V was clipped by 0 bases and J by 7 bases, with 4 bases between them. CDR1 is SGHDT and CDR2 is YYEEEE in the germline V gene. The CDR3 DNA reads as TGTGCCAGCAGCTTGGTCGGTGAAGCTTTCTTT. This codes for CASSLVGEAFF.

This CDR3 reads CASRETGPQETQYF. The CDR3, as DNA: TGTGCCAGTAGAGAGACAGGGCCCCAAGAGACCCAGTACTTC. J is TRBJ2-5 and V is TRBV19; TRBD1 matches 7 bases. Per germline, CDR1 LNHDA and CDR2 SQIVND (reference sequence). V lost 6 bases, J lost 1 base, and 5 bases stayed unmatched. This CDR3 comprises 14 residues. The full variable domain, rest sourced from reference TRBV19 and TRBJ2-5, is DGGITQSPKYLFRKEGQNVTLSCEQNLNHDAMYWYRQDPGQGLRLIYYSQIVNDFQKGDIAEGYSVSREKKESFPLTVTSAQKNPTAFYLCASRETGPQETQYFGPGTRLLVL.

This clone came up many times. V is TRBV10-3 and J is TRBJ1-3, with 9 bases identical to TRBD1. The CDR3 has 16 residues. In germline, CDR1 is ENHRY, CDR2 SYGVKD. V was clipped by 0 bases and J by 7 bases; unmatched bases: 7. This CDR3 reads CAISESATGGWNTIYF. The CDR3 coding sequence is TGTGCCATCAGTGAGTCGGCCACAGGGGGCTGGAACACCATATATTTT.

The rearrangement uses TRBV7-2 and TRBJ2-7; D is perhaps TRBD2 (6 bases). CDR3 length: 14 residues. CDR1 and CDR2 (germline): SGHTA, FQGNSA. The ends were cut back, 1 base at V and 4 bases at J, with 11 bases in the middle. CDR3 region: CASSLVRGDYEQYF. The DNA of the CDR3 is TGTGCCAGCAGCTTAGTCCGCGGGGATTACGAGCAGTACTTC.

The V call is TRBV12-2, the J call TRBJ2-1; the table's D call TRBD1 went unverified against the DNA. TRBV12-2 is flagged as a pseudogene. CDR3 length equals 16 residues. The CDR3 loop is CASRLVRDRAYNEQFF. Written as DNA, the CDR3 is TGTGCAAGTCGCTTAGTACGGGACAGGGCATACAATGAGCAGTTCTTC.

The chain employs TRBV7-2 and TRBJ1-2, with TRBD1 matching 7 bases. The CDR3 is 14 residues long. Germline loops: CDR1 SGHTA, CDR2 FQGNSA. J gave up 0 bases and V 4 bases, and 2 bases lay outside the gene matches. CDR3 in DNA: TGTGCCAGCAGCTGGACAGGAGCTAACTATGGCTACACCTTC. This sequence encodes CASSWTGANYGYTF.

V and J are TRBV2 and TRBJ2-6; D ambiguous. Trimming removed 6 bases from V and 4 bases from J, with 7 bases in between. From germline, CDR1 is SNHLY and CDR2 FYNNEI. The CDR3 has 13 residues. CDR3 sequence: CASRVEGANVLTF. CDR3 nucleotide sequence: TGTGCCAGCAGGGTGGAGGGGGCCAACGTCCTGACTTTC.

In nucleotides, the CDR3 is TGTGCCTGGAGTGTACCTTGGCGGGAGATCTCCGGGGAGCTGTTTTTT. It translates to CAWSVPWREISGELFF. This rearrangement joins TRBV30 to TRBJ2-2, with 7 bases identical to TRBD2. Germline-derived CDR1 and CDR2 are GTSNPN and SVGIG (reference sequence). After removal of 0 bases from V and 6 bases from J, the junction contained 10 bases not matched to a gene. This CDR3 is built from 16 residues.

The chain employs TRBV10-1 and TRBJ2-1; no definite D call. Trimming cost V 3 bases and J 0 bases, with 9 bases left between them. Germline V gene data show CDR1 as WNHNN and CDR2 as SYGVQD (reference sequence). This CDR3 is 15 amino acids long. The chain's CDR3 is CASSEELSSYNEQFF. CDR3 nucleotides: TGCGCCAGCAGTGAAGAGTTAAGCTCCTACAATGAGCAGTTCTTC.

The V and J genes are TRBV7-9 and TRBJ2-2, with D hard to call. Germline V gene data show CDR1 as SEHNR and CDR2 as FQNEAQ (reference sequence). Deletions cut 3 bases from V and 5 bases from J, with 10 bases between. This CDR3 contains 14 residues. CDR3 amino acids: CASSLGSMTGELFF. The CDR3 region has the DNA TGTGCCAGCAGCTTGGGCTCTATGACCGGGGAGCTGTTTTTT.